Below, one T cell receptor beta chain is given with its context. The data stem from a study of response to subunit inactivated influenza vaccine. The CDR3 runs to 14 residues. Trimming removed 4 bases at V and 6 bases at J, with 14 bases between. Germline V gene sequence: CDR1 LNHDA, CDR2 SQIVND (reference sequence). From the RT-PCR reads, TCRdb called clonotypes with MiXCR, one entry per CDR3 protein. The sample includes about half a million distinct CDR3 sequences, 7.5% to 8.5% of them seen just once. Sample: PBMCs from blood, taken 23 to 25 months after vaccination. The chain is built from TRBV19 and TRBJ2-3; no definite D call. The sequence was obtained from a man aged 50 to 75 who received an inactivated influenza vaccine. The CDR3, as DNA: TGTGCCAGTAGTAAGTCTGGAAAGGCGGATACGCAGTATTTT. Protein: CASSKSGKADTQYF.